This T cell receptor (beta chain) was documented in a study of molecular identifiers for immune sequencing clone quantification. Across the whole study: Four of five splits of RNA from about 19,000 or 110,000 naive CD8 cells were sequenced in replicates. The study, taken as a whole, reports: Spiked Jurkat TCR RNA equivalent to one cell was reportedly detectable in one million naive cells. Clones carrying above 20 RNA copies accounted for over 98% of effector molecules, under 1% in naive cells.

The germline gives CDR1 SEHNR, CDR2 FQNEAQ (reference sequence). V shed 8 bases and J shed 0 bases, with 14 bases lying between them. The CDR3 has 15 amino acids. A word on this clonotype: What it binds is not known.

Previously described methods and listed TCR primers produced bulk TCR libraries. One entry per CDR3 protein, called by TCRdb with MiXCR from the PCR reads. Here the sample spans approximately 670,000 distinct CDR3 sequences, just under 20% being singletons. V and J are TRBV7-9 and TRBJ2-1, with D possibly being TRBD1 (5 bases). The clonotype comes from a human donor in good health. Some libraries in this study had Jurkat cell RNA spiked in. Specimen: naive CD8+ T cells from blood, with Jurkat cell RNA spiked in. The subset here: FACS-sorted CD8+CD4-CCR7+CD45RA+ naive T cells. The chain's CDR3 is CASGHGLSSYNEQFF. The CDR3 region has the DNA TGTGCCAGCGGACACGGATTGAGCTCCTACAATGAGCAGTTCTTC.